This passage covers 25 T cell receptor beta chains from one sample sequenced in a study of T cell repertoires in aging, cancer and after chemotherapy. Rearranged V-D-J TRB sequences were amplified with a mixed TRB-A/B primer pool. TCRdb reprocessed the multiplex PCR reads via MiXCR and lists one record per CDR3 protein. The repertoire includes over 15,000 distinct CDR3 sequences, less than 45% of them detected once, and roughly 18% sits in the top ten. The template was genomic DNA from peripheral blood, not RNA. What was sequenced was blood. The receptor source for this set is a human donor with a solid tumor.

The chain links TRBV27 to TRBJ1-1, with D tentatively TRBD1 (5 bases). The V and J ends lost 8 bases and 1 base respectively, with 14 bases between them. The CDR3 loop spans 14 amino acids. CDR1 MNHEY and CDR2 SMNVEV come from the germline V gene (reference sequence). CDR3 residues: CASSYDRANTEAFF. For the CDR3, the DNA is TGTGCCAGCTCGTATGACAGAGCGAACACTGAAGCTTTCTTT.

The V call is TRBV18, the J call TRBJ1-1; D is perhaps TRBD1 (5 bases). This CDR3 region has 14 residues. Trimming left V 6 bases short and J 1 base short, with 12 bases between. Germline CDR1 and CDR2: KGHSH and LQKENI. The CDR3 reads CASSGGAPNTEAFF. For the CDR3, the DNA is TGTGCCAGCTCTGGCGGGGCTCCGAACACTGAAGCTTTCTTT.

CDR3 sequence reads: CAISEQGGLTGELFF. CDR3 nucleotides: TGTGCCATCAGTGAGCAAGGGGGGCTCACCGGGGAGCTGTTTTTT. This chain links TRBV10-3 with TRBJ2-2, with D perhaps assigned TRBD1 or TRBD2 (6 bases each). CDR3 length: 15 residues. The V gene lost 2 bases and the J gene lost 4 bases, with 11 bases spanning the gap. The V gene's germline CDR1 is ENHRY and CDR2 SYGVKD.

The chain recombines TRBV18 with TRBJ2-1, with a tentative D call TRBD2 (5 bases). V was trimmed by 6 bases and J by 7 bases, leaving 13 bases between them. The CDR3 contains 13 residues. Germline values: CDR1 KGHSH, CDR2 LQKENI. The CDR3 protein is CASSPNGVNEQFF. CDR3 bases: TGTGCCAGCTCGCCCAACGGGGTTAATGAGCAGTTCTTC.

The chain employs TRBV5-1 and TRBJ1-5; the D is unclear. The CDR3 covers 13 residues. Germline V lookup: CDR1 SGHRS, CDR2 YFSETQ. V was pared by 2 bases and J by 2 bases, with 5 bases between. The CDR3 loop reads CASSFGGNQPQHF. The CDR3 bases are TGCGCCAGCAGCTTCGGGGGCAATCAGCCCCAGCATTTT.

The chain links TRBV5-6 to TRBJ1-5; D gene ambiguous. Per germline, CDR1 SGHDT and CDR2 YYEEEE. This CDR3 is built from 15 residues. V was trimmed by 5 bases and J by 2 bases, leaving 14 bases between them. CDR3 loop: CASSSAGAGNQPQHF. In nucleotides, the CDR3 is TGTGCCAGCAGTTCAGCAGGCGCAGGCAATCAGCCCCAGCATTTT. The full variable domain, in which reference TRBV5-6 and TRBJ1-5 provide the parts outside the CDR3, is DAGVTQSPTHLIKTRGQQVTLRCSPKSGHDTVSWYQQALGQGPQFIFQYYEEEERQRGNFPDRFSGHQFPNYSSELNVNALLLGDSALYLCASSSAGAGNQPQHFGDGTRLSIL.

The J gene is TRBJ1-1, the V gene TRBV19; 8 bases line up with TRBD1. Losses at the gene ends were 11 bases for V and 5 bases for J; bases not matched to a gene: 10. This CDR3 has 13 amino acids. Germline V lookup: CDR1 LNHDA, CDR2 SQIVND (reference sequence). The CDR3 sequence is CAGRDRTGTEAFF. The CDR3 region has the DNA TGTGCCGGTCGGGACAGGACAGGAACTGAAGCTTTCTTT.

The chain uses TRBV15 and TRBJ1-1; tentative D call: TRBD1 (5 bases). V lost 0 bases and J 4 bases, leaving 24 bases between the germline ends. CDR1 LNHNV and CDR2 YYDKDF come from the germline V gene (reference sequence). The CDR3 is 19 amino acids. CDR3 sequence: CATSRDRAGSGWVPTEAFF. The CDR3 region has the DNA TGTGCCACCAGCAGAGATCGAGCCGGGTCAGGGTGGGTTCCCACTGAAGCTTTCTTT.

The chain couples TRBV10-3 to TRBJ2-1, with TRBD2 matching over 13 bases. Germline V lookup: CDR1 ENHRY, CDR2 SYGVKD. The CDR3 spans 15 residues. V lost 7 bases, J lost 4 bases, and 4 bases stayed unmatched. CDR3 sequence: CAITGTSGTYNEQFF. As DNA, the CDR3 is TGTGCCATCACCGGGACTAGCGGGACTTACAATGAGCAGTTCTTC.

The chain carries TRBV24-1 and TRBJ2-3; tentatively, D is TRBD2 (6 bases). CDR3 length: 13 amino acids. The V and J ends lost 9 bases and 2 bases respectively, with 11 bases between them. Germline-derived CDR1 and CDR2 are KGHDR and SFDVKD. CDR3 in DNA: TGTGCCACCCAAAGCGGGTACACAGATACGCAGTATTTT. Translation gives CATQSGYTDTQYF.

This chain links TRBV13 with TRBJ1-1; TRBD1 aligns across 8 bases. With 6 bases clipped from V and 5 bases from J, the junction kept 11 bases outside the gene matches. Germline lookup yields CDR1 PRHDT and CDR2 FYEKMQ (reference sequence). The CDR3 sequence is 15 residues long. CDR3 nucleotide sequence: TGTGCCAGCAGTATCCGTCAGGGGGCCTTAACTGAAGCTTTCTTT. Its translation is CASSIRQGALTEAFF.

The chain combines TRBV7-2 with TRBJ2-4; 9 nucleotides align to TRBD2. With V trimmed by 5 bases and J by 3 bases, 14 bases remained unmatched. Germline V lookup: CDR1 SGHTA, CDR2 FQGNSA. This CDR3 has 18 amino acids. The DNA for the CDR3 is TGTGCCAGCAGCCCCCGGGACCTAGCGGGAAACGGCAAAAACATTCAGTACTTC. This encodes CASSPRDLAGNGKNIQYF.

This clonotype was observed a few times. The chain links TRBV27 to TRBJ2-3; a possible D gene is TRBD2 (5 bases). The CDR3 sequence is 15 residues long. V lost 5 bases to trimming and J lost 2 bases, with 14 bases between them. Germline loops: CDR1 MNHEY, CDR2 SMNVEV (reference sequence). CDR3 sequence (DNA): TGTGCCAGCAGTAATCGAGGGAGAGCCACAGATACGCAGTATTTT. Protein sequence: CASSNRGRATDTQYF.

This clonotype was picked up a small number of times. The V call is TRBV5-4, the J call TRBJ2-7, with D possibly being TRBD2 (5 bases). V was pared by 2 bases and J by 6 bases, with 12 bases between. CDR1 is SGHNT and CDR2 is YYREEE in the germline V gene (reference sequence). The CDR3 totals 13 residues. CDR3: CASSFGEFGEQYF. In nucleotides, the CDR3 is TGTGCCAGCAGCTTCGGGGAATTCGGCGAGCAGTACTTC.

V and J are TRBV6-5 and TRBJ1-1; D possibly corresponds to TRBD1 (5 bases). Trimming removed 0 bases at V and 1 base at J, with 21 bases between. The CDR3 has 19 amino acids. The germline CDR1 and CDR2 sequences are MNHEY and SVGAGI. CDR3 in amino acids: CASSYSSSGAWSWNTEAFF. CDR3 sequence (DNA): TGTGCCAGCAGTTACTCATCGAGCGGGGCCTGGAGTTGGAACACTGAAGCTTTCTTT.

The CDR3, as DNA: TGTGCCAGCAGCCCGGGACTAGCGGGGACAGAGACCCAGTACTTC. It translates to CASSPGLAGTETQYF. The J gene is TRBJ2-5, the V gene TRBV14; 13 bases are shared with TRBD2. This CDR3 is built from 15 residues. V dropped 4 bases and J dropped 4; count of bases not matched to a gene: 3. Germline-derived CDR1 and CDR2 are SGHDN and FVKESK.

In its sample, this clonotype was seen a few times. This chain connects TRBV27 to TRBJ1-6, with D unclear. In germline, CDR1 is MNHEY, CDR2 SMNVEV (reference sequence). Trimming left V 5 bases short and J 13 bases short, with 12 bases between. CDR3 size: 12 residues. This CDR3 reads CASSLGGLPLHF. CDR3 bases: TGTGCCAGCAGTCTCGGTGGGCTGCCCCTCCACTTT.

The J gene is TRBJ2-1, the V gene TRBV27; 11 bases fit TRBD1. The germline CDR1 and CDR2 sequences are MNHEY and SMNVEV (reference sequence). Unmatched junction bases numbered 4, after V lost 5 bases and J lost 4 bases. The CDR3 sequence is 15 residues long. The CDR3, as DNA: TGTGCCAGCAGTCACCGGGACAGGGGGTACAATGAGCAGTTCTTC. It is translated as CASSHRDRGYNEQFF.

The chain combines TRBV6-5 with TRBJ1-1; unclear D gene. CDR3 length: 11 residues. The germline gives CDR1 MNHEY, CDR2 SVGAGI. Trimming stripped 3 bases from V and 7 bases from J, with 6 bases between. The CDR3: CASSYKGEAFF. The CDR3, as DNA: TGTGCCAGCAGTTATAAAGGTGAAGCTTTCTTT.

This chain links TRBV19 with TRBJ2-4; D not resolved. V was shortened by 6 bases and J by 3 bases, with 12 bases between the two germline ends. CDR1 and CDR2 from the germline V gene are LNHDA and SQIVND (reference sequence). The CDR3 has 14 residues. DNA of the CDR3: TGTGCCAGTAGACACGACCAGATCAAAAACATTCAGTACTTC. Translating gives CASRHDQIKNIQYF.

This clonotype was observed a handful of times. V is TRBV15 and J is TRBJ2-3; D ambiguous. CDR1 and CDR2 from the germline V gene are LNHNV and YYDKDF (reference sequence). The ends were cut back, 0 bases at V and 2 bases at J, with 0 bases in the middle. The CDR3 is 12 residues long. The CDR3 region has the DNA TGTGCCACCAGCAGAGACACAGATACGCAGTATTTT. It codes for CATSRDTDTQYF.

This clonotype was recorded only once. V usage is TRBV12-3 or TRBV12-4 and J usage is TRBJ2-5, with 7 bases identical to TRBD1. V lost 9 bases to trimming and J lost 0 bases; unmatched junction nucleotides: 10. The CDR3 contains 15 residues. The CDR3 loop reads CASAPGQLYQETQYF. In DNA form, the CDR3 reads TGTGCCAGTGCGCCGGGACAGCTTTACCAAGAGACCCAGTACTTC.

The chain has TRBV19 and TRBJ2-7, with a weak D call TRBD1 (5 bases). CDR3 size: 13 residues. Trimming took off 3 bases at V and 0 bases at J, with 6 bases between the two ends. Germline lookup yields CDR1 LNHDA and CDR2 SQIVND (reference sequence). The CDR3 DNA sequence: TGTGCCAGTAGTATGACAGCCTCCTACGAGCAGTACTTC. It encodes CASSMTASYEQYF.

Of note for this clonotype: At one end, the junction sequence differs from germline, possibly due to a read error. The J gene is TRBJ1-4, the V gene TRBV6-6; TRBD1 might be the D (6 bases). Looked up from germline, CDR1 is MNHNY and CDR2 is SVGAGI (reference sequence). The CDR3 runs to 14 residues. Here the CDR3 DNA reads TGTGCCAGAAGTTACGGGACACCGGATGAAAAACTGTTTTTT. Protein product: CARSYGTPDEKLFF.

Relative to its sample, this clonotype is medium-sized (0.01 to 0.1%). CDR3 sequence (DNA): TGTGCCAGTAGGCTACAGGATCGGTCGCGCACAGATACGCAGTATTTT. It is translated as CASRLQDRSRTDTQYF. J is TRBJ2-3 and V is TRBV19, with D possibly matching TRBD1 (5 bases). Trimming pared 6 bases from V and 1 base from J, leaving 17 bases between. Germline V gene data show CDR1 as LNHDA and CDR2 as SQIVND (reference sequence). The CDR3 loop spans 16 amino acids.